Presented here are 11 T cell receptor beta chains from one specimen sequenced in a study of T cell responses to AZD1222 COVID-19 vaccine. Only in-frame clones appear in the TCRdb table, and some are missing; sequencing was by immunoSEQ multiplex PCR. Of about 94,000 clones in the sample, roughly 90% were seen once. This sample comprised peripheral blood, obtained on day 0 of AZD1222 vaccination. These receptors were obtained from an adult in good health.

As DNA, the CDR3 is TGTGCCAGCAGTTCACAGGGGGCTGTCGCTTTCTTT. This gives the protein CASSSQGAVAFF. The gene calls are TRBV28 and TRBJ1-1, with 9 bases matching TRBD1. The CDR3 is 12 amino acids. V lost 4 bases and J lost 11; bases outside the gene matches: 5. Germline V CDR1 and CDR2: MDHEN, SYDVKM.

This clone was seen a handful of times. J is TRBJ2-3 and V is TRBV10-1; D is possibly TRBD2 (5 bases). Germline values: CDR1 WNHNN, CDR2 SYGVQD (reference sequence). This CDR3 has 15 amino acids. Trimming pared 0 bases from V and 2 bases from J, leaving 9 bases between. The CDR3 here is CASSESIGDTDTQYF. The DNA of the CDR3 is TGCGCCAGCAGTGAGTCCATCGGGGACACAGATACGCAGTATTTT.

V and J are TRBV9 and TRBJ2-5; 8 bases match TRBD2. Germline-derived CDR1 and CDR2 are SGDLS and YYNGEE. The J segment lost 2 bases and the V segment lost 0 bases, leaving 6 bases of the junction unmatched. The CDR3 is made up of 16 amino acids. CDR3 sequence reads: CASSVVAGTGQETQYF. The CDR3, as DNA: TGTGCCAGCAGCGTAGTAGCGGGGACCGGTCAAGAGACCCAGTACTTC. Full variable domain (missing parts from reference TRBV9 and TRBJ2-5): DSGVTQTPKHLITATGQRVTLRCSPRSGDLSVYWYQQSLDQGLQFLIQYYNGEERAKGNILERFSAQQFPDLHSELNLSSLELGDSALYFCASSVVAGTGQETQYFGPGTRLLVL.

The chain carries TRBV19 and TRBJ2-3; no clear D gene. CDR1 and CDR2 from the germline V gene are LNHDA and SQIVND (reference sequence). This CDR3 region has 11 residues. V gave up 5 bases and J gave up 5 bases, with 5 bases separating them. The CDR3 DNA follows: TGTGCCAGTAGTCCCCAAGATACGCAGTATTTT. Translated, it gives CASSPQDTQYF.

The V and J genes are TRBV3-1 (or the pseudogene TRBV3-2) and TRBJ2-3; 7 nucleotides match TRBD2. This CDR3 comprises 17 residues. V shed 4 bases and J 0 bases; nucleotides not matched to a gene: 10. CDR1 and CDR2 (germline): LGHDT, YNNKEL (reference sequence). The CDR3, as DNA: TGTGCCAGCAGCCCCCCCCGAGGGACTACTAGCACAGATACGCAGTATTTT. Amino acids: CASSPPRGTTSTDTQYF.

The chain combines TRBV3-1 (or the pseudogene TRBV3-2) with TRBJ2-1, with TRBD2 matching over 10 bases. The CDR3 runs to 15 residues. The germline V gene has CDR1 LGHDT and CDR2 YNNKEL (reference sequence). V was clipped by 1 base and J by 10 bases; unmatched bases: 7. The CDR3 here is CASSQVVAGGYEQFF. The CDR3, as DNA: TGTGCCAGCAGCCAAGTGGTAGCGGGGGGTTACGAGCAGTTCTTC.

The chain employs TRBV3-1 (or the pseudogene TRBV3-2) and TRBJ1-5, with unresolved D. V lost 0 bases and J lost 7, with 7 bases in between. Germline CDR1 reads LGHDT; CDR2 reads YNNKEL (reference sequence). There are 13 residues in the CDR3. This CDR3 reads CASSQDGEQPQHF. The CDR3, as DNA: TGTGCCAGCAGCCAAGATGGAGAGCAGCCCCAGCATTTT.

This clone was recorded once. The chain combines TRBV6-6 with TRBJ1-4, with D unclear. V lost 0 bases to trimming and J lost 3 bases, with 8 bases between them. The germline V gene has CDR1 MNHNY and CDR2 SVGAGI (reference sequence). CDR3 length: 15 amino acids. DNA of the CDR3: TGTGCCAGCAGTTACTCCGACGGGGCTAATGAAAAACTGTTTTTT. This codes for CASSYSDGANEKLFF.

The rearrangement uses TRBV24-1 and TRBJ1-5; D is undetermined. The CDR3 covers 14 residues. Between the trimmed V and J ends, which lost 0 bases and 0 bases, there was a span of 2 bases. The V gene's germline CDR1 is KGHDR and CDR2 SFDVKD. CDR3 coding DNA: TGTGCCACCAGTGATTTGTATAGCAATCAGCCCCAGCATTTT. It codes for CATSDLYSNQPQHF.

The chain uses TRBV3-1 (or the pseudogene TRBV3-2) and TRBJ2-1; either TRBD1 or TRBD2 may supply D (5 bases each). Per the germline V gene, CDR1 is LGHDT and CDR2 is YNNKEL (reference sequence). This CDR3 is 17 amino acids long. V was pared by 4 bases and J by 2 bases, with 18 bases between. This chain's CDR3 is CASSPKPGTGTYNEQFF. DNA of the CDR3: TGTGCCAGCAGCCCCAAACCGGGGACCGGTACCTACAATGAGCAGTTCTTC.

The V and J genes are TRBV30 and TRBJ2-5; 12 nucleotides line up with TRBD2. The CDR3 sequence is 17 residues long. Germline V gene data show CDR1 as GTSNPN and CDR2 as SVGIG (reference sequence). Trimming cost V 2 bases and J 2 bases; bases outside gene matches: 9. CDR3 region: CAWSSRTSGGIQETQYF. The DNA of the CDR3 is TGTGCCTGGAGTTCCCGTACTAGCGGGGGGATTCAAGAGACCCAGTACTTC.